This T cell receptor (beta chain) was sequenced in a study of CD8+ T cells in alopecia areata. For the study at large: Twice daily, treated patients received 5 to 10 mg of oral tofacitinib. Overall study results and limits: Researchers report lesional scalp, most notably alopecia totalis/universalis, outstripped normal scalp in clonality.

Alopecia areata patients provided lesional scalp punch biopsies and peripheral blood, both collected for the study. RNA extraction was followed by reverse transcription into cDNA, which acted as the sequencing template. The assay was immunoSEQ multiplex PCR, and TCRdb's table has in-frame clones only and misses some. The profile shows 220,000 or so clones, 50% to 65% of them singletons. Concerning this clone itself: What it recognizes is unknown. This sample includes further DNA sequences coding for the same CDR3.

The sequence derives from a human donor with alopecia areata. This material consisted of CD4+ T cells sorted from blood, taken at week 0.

The CDR3 DNA follows: TGTGCCTGGAGTGTTGGGGGCTACGAGCAGTACTTC. Amino acids: CAWSVGGYEQYF. V usage is TRBV30 and J usage is TRBJ2-7; D is tentatively TRBD1 or TRBD2 (5 bases each). The CDR3 has 12 amino acids. Germline assignment: CDR1 GTSNPN and CDR2 SVGIG (reference sequence). Trimming took 0 bases from V and 3 from J, leaving 6 bases between them.